This T cell receptor (beta chain) was found in a study of CD8+CD57+ T cells in acquired aplastic anemia. CDR1 and CDR2 (germline): SQVTM, ANQGSEA. V lost 7 bases to trimming and J lost 7 bases, with 13 bases between them. This CDR3 contains 11 residues. For CDR3 and TCR beta VDJ profiling, genomic DNA was the template used. Each CDR3 protein gets one entry after TCRdb re-called the reads with MiXCR. The sample holds 200,000 or so distinct CDR3 sequences; less than 65% are singletons and the top ten take under 60%. Turning to this clonotype: Its matching antigen is unknown.

Study-level points and caveats: The same twenty-nine CD8+ CDR3 sequences occurred in patients and in controls.

V is TRBV29-1 and J is TRBJ2-5; a weak D match, TRBD2 (6 bases). This TCR was sampled from a human donor with severe aplastic anemia or a healthy control (not recorded which). The material sequenced was sorted CD4+, CD8+, or CD8+CD57+ T cells (not recorded which) from PBMCs. The CDR3 spells CSGRPGGTQYF. In DNA form, the CDR3 reads TGCAGCGGACGCCCCGGGGGGACCCAGTACTTC. The variable domain in full, completed from reference TRBV29-1 and TRBJ2-5, reads SAVISQKPSRDICQRGTSLTIQCQVDSQVTMMFWYRQQPGQSLTLIATANQGSEATYESGFVIDKFPISRPNLTFSTLTVSNMSPEDSSIYLCSGRPGGTQYFGPGTRLLVL.